The subject of this entry is one T cell receptor (beta chain). The antigen is not known. The source of the sample is a study of cytomegalovirus exposure and HLA in healthy donors. Study-level findings and limits: Later analysis demonstrated an association between a missense DCLRE1C variant and TCR beta V- and J-gene trimming.

CDR1 is MNHEY and CDR2 is SVGAGI in the germline V gene. With 4 bases clipped from V and 11 bases from J, the junction kept 17 bases outside the gene matches. The CDR3 has 16 amino acids. Use of 60 Vbeta and 13 Jbeta primers characterized the PCR. This table comes from immunoSEQ multiplex PCR, and its TCRdb copy is limited to in-frame clones, with some not included. Among 90,000 or so clones listed, over 55% were seen once. The sequenced sample was PBMCs. V and J are TRBV6-5 and TRBJ2-5; 9 bases align to TRBD2. This clonotype originated in a woman aged 18-30 years in good health and CMV-seropositive. The CDR3 nucleotides are TGTGCCAGCAGTTCCGGACGGCGGGAGGGCCGAGGAGAGCAGTACTTC. Translation: CASSSGRREGRGEQYF.